Sequencing of this TCR beta chain was carried out in a study of beta chain features in type 1 diabetes. Whole-study findings and limits: TCRB CDR3 length was moderately but significantly reduced in all four CD4+ subsets of Type 1 diabetes patients.

This clone was recorded a few times. Antigen: not known. The isolated RNA, all of it, was reverse transcribed, so expressed TCRB transcripts were what got sequenced. Here immunoSEQ multiplex PCR was the method, and the copy in TCRdb shows in-frame clones only, minus some. The repertoire holds around 250,000 clones, with around 14% as singletons. This clonotype originated in a man younger than 45 with type 1 diabetes. Sequenced material: naive CD4+ T cells from blood.

The CDR3 region is CASSSRRSYEQYF. CDR3 coding DNA: TGTGCCAGCAGCTCCCGTCGCTCCTACGAGCAGTACTTC. The chain has TRBV11-2 and TRBJ2-7; D not resolved. The CDR3 extends over 13 amino acids. Per germline, CDR1 SGHAT and CDR2 FQNNGV. V lost 4 bases and J lost 0, with 7 bases in between.